In this sample, the clone carrying this TCR beta chain turned up a few times. Under the authors' procedure: Reference gene primer amplification gave estimated nucleated cell counts. Some clones are missing from TCRdb's copy, which holds only in-frame ones; the method was immunoSEQ multiplex PCR. V, J and clone size were drawn from that table, and D and trimming were deduced from the DNA. The table has about 480,000 clones, around 90% seen once. The sample comes from a study of blood T cell repertoires in COVID-19. Study-wide background: T cells, B-cell-depleted T cells, or PBMCs provided the cDNA or gDNA that served as material.

Everyone who took part was roughly 18 to 95 years old, and they came from about two dozen US areas. Membership in each cohort depended on participant-reported clinical history. This CDR3 is built from 18 residues. Per the germline V gene, CDR1 is LGHNA and CDR2 is YNFKEQ. With 4 bases clipped from V and 0 bases from J, the junction kept 12 bases outside the gene matches. The receptor was isolated from a woman between 18 and 29 years old with acute COVID-19. The J gene is TRBJ2-7, the V gene TRBV4-2; 10 bases fit TRBD2. The sample was PBMCs or T cells enriched from blood (not recorded which). CDR3 DNA: TGTGCCAGCAGCCTTCGGACTAGCGGACTATTGCGCTCCTACGAGCAGTACTTC. Translation gives CASSLRTSGLLRSYEQYF.